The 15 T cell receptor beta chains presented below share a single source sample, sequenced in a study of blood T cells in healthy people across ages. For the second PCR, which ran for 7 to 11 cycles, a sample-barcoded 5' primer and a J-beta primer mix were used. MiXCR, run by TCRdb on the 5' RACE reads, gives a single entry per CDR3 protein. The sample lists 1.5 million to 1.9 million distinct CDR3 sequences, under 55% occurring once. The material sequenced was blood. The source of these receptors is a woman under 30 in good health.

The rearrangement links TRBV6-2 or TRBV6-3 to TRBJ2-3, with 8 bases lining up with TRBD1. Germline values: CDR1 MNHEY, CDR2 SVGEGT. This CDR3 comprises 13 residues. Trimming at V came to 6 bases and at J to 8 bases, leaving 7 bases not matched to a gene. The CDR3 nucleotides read TGTGCCAGCAGGAACAGGGGGACCGGTACGCAGTATTTT. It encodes CASRNRGTGTQYF.

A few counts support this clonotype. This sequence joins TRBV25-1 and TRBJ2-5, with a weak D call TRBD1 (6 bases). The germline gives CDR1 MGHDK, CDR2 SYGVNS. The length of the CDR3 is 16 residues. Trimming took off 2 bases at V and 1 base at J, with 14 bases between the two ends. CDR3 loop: CASSEPGQNRQETQYF. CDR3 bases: TGTGCCAGCAGTGAACCCGGACAGAACCGCCAAGAGACCCAGTACTTC.

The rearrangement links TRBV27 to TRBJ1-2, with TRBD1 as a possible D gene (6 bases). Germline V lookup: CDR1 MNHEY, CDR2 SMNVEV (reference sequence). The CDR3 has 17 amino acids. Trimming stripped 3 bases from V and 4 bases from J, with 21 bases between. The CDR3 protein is CASSFNSAARTAYGYTF. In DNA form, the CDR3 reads TGTGCCAGCAGTTTCAATTCGGCAGCCCGGACAGCCTATGGCTACACCTTC.

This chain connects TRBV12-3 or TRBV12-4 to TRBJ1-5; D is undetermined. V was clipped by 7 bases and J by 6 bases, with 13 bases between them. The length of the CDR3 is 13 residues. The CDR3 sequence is CASTLGVVQPQHF. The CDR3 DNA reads TGTGCCAGCACCTTGGGAGTTGTTCAGCCCCAGCATTTT.

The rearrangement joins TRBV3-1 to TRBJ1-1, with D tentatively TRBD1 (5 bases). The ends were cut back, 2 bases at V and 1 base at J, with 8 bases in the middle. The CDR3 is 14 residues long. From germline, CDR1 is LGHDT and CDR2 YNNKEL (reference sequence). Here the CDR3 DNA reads TGTGCCAGCAGCCAACCGGGGCCGAACACTGAAGCTTTCTTT. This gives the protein CASSQPGPNTEAFF.

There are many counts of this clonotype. CDR3 amino acids: CASSLGFNYGYTF. CDR3 DNA: TGTGCCAGCAGCTTAGGCTTTAACTATGGCTACACCTTC. The chain joins TRBV7-9 to TRBJ1-2, with D unclear. V shed 1 base and J shed 1 base, with 4 bases lying between them. Germline CDR1 SEHNR, CDR2 FQNEAQ (reference sequence). This CDR3 has 13 residues.

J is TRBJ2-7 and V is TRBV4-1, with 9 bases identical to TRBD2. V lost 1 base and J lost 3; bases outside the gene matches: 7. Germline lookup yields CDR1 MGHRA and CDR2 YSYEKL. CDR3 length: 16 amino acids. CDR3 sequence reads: CASSQGASGEYYEQYF. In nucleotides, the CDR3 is TGCGCCAGCAGCCAAGGGGCTAGCGGGGAGTACTACGAGCAGTACTTC.

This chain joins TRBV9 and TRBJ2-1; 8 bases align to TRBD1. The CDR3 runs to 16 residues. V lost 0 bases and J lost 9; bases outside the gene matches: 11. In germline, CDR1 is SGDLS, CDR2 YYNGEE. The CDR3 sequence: CASSVVSQGALGEQFF. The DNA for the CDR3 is TGTGCCAGCAGCGTAGTATCCCAGGGGGCGTTGGGTGAGCAGTTCTTC.

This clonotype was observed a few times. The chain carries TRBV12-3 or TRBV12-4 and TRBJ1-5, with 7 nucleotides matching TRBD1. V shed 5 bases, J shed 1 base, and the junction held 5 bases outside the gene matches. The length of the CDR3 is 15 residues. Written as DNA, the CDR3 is TGTGCCAGCAGTGACAGGGAGGCGAGCAATCAGCCCCAGCATTTT. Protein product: CASSDREASNQPQHF.

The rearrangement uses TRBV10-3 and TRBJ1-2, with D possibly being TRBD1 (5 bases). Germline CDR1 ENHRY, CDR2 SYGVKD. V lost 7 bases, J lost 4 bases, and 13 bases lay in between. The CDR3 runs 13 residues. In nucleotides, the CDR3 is TGTGCCATCACCCCCGGGCAGGGCTATGGCTACACCTTC. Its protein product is CAITPGQGYGYTF.

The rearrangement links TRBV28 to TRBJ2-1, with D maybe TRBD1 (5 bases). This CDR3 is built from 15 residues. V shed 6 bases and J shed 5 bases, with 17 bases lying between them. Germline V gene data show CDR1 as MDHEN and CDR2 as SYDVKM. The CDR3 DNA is TGTGCCAGCAGCTTAGTTACAGGCTTCGACAATGAGCAGTTCTTC. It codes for CASSLVTGFDNEQFF. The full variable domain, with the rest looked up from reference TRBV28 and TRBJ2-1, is DVKVTQSSRYLVKRTGEKVFLECVQDMDHENMFWYRQDPGLGLRLIYFSYDVKMKEKGDIPEGYSVSREKKERFSLILESASTNQTSMYLCASSLVTGFDNEQFFGPGTRLTVL.

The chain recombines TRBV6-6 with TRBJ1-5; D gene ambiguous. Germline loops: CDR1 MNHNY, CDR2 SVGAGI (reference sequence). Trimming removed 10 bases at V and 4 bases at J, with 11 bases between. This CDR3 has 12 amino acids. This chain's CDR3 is CANSLVNQPQHF. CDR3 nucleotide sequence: TGTGCCAACAGCTTGGTGAATCAGCCCCAGCATTTT.

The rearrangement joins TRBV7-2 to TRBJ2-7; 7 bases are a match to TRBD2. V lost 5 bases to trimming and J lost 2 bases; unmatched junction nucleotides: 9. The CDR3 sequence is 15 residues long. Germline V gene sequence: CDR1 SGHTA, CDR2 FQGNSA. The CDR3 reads CASSPQGLPAYEQYF. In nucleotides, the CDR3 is TGTGCCAGCAGCCCCCAGGGACTACCCGCCTACGAGCAGTACTTC.

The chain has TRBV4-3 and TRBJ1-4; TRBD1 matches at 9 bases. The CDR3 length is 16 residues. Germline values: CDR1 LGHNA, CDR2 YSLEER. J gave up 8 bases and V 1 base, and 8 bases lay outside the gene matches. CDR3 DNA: TGCGCCAGCAGCCAAGGGACCGGGACAGGGTACGAAAAACTGTTTTTT. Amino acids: CASSQGTGTGYEKLFF.

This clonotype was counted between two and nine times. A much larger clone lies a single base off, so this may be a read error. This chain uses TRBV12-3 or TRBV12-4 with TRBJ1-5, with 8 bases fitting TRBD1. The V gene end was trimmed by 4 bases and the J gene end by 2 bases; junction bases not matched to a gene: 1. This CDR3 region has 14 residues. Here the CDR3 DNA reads TGTGCCAGCAGTTGGGGACAGGGCAATCAGCCCCAGCATTTT. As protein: CASSWGQGNQPQHF.